The 10 T cell receptor beta chains listed next were all sequenced from one sample in a study of cytomegalovirus exposure and HLA in healthy donors. Primers: 60 Vbeta forward and 13 Jbeta reverse. Measured with immunoSEQ multiplex PCR; TCRdb has only the in-frame clones, and not every one. The sample holds approximately 190,000 clones, 65% to 85% seen once. Sequencing was done on a sample of PBMCs. These receptors all stem from a woman aged 25 to 39 in good health and CMV-seropositive.

The chain links TRBV21-1 to TRBJ1-4; the listed D gene, TRBD1, was not tested against the DNA. TRBV21-1 is a recognized pseudogene. This CDR3 spans 14 amino acids. Written as DNA, the CDR3 is TGTGCCACTCCCCTGGGGCCGTCGAATGAAAAACTGTTTTTT. This sequence encodes CATPLGPSNEKLFF.

With respect to this clone: The sample has other DNA sequences that encode this CDR3 too. This chain connects TRBV11-3 to TRBJ1-1; D remains ambiguous. CDR1 and CDR2 from the germline V gene are SGHNT and YENEEA. This CDR3 has 12 amino acids. V lost 4 bases and J 1 base, leaving 4 bases between the germline ends. CDR3 in amino acids: CASSSGNTEAFF. The CDR3 DNA sequence: TGTGCCAGCAGCTCAGGGAACACTGAAGCTTTCTTT.

J is TRBJ2-1 and V is TRBV9; tentative D call: TRBD2 (6 bases). The CDR3 consists of 16 residues. V shed 0 bases and J shed 4 bases, with 14 bases lying between them. CDR1 and CDR2 (germline): SGDLS, YYNGEE. The CDR3 region is CASSVGTTLSYNEQFF. CDR3 DNA: TGTGCCAGCAGCGTAGGGACTACCTTAAGTTACAATGAGCAGTTCTTC. The entire variable domain, with the rest obtained from reference TRBV9 and TRBJ2-1, is as follows: DSGVTQTPKHLITATGQRVTLRCSPRSGDLSVYWYQQSLDQGLQFLIQYYNGEERAKGNILERFSAQQFPDLHSELNLSSLELGDSALYFCASSVGTTLSYNEQFFGPGTRLTVL.

This chain links TRBV28 with TRBJ2-2, with TRBD1 as a possible D gene (6 bases). Deletions cut 6 bases from V and 2 bases from J, with 19 bases between. The length of the CDR3 is 17 residues. Germline V gives CDR1 MDHEN, CDR2 SYDVKM. The CDR3 nucleotides read TGTGCCAGCAGGGGGACATGGATTCATCCTAACACCGGGGAGCTGTTTTTT. Its translation is CASRGTWIHPNTGELFF.

This chain connects TRBV2 to TRBJ2-1; maybe TRBD2 (5 bases). This CDR3 spans 12 amino acids. Germline values: CDR1 SNHLY, CDR2 FYNNEI. Trimming removed 5 bases from V and 7 bases from J, with 9 bases in between. The CDR3 is CASSPPGNEQFF. The CDR3 DNA follows: TGTGCCAGCAGTCCCCCGGGGAATGAGCAGTTCTTC.

As DNA, the CDR3 is TGTGCCACCCCATCGACACTGACCGGGGAGCTGTTTTTT. Translation: CATPSTLTGELFF. V is TRBV19 and J is TRBJ2-2, with D uncertain. V was trimmed by 10 bases and J by 5 bases, leaving 14 bases between them. Per germline, CDR1 LNHDA and CDR2 SQIVND (reference sequence). The length of the CDR3 is 13 residues.

This chain connects TRBV9 to TRBJ2-5, with 7 bases fitting TRBD2. Trimming at V came to 4 bases and at J to 4 bases, leaving 16 bases not matched to a gene. This CDR3 comprises 17 residues. Per germline, CDR1 SGDLS and CDR2 YYNGEE. The CDR3 here is CASSPSNRDYVRETQYF. The CDR3 DNA reads TGTGCCAGCAGCCCATCGAACCGGGACTACGTTAGAGAGACCCAGTACTTC.

The rearrangement links TRBV5-6 to TRBJ2-1; D remains ambiguous. This CDR3 has 14 residues. Germline V gene sequence: CDR1 SGHDT, CDR2 YYEEEE. Between the trimmed V and J ends, which lost 5 bases and 2 bases, there was a span of 11 bases. The CDR3 DNA sequence: TGTGCCAGCAGGCGCCCCGAACCCTACAATGAGCAGTTCTTC. Its protein product is CASRRPEPYNEQFF.

In its sample, this clone was seen a few times. The chain employs TRBV5-6 and TRBJ1-4; D gene unclear. V was pared by 0 bases and J by 0 bases, with 3 bases between. Germline loops: CDR1 SGHDT, CDR2 YYEEEE. The CDR3 is 14 amino acids. The CDR3 sequence: CASSLAATNEKLFF. CDR3 bases: TGTGCCAGCAGCTTGGCAGCAACTAATGAAAAACTGTTTTTT.

This rearrangement joins TRBV7-2 to TRBJ2-4; D might be TRBD1 (6 bases). V was pared by 5 bases and J by 5 bases, with 16 bases between. There are 15 residues in the CDR3. Germline CDR1 reads SGHTA; CDR2 reads FQGNSA. CDR3 sequence (DNA): TGTGCCAGCAGCCCCTCCGGGACACGGGAAAACATTCAGTACTTC. Protein: CASSPSGTRENIQYF.